Each of the 32 T cell receptor beta chains below was sequenced from the same sample in a study of OX40 agonist ivuxolimab in advanced cancers. Profiled with immunoSEQ multiplex PCR; TCRdb holds only in-frame clones, not every one. The data contain some 62,000 clones, about 90% of them singletons. The starting material was CD4+ or CD8+ T cells sorted from blood, obtained in a trial of the OX40 agonist ivuxolimab. The receptors come from an adult with an advanced solid tumor such as melanoma, head and neck, liver or kidney cancer.

The gene calls are TRBV9 and TRBJ2-5, with TRBD1 identical over 9 bases. CDR3 length: 14 residues. V was clipped by 3 bases and J by 5 bases; unmatched bases: 5. Germline values: CDR1 SGDLS, CDR2 YYNGEE. CDR3 protein: CASSEGQGFETQYF. In nucleotides, the CDR3 is TGTGCCAGCAGCGAGGGACAGGGTTTCGAGACCCAGTACTTC.

The V gene is TRBV5-1, the J gene TRBJ2-5, with a possible D match to TRBD1 (6 bases). Germline lookup yields CDR1 SGHRS and CDR2 YFSETQ. There are 14 residues in the CDR3. V was shortened by 4 bases and J by 4 bases, with 14 bases between the two germline ends. CDR3 amino acids: CASSPSTGRETQYF. In DNA, the CDR3 is TGCGCCAGCAGCCCTTCCACAGGGCGAGAGACCCAGTACTTC. The complete variable domain, with remaining parts taken from reference TRBV5-1 and TRBJ2-5, reads KAGVTQTPRYLIKTRGQQVTLSCSPISGHRSVSWYQQTPGQGLQFLFEYFSETQRNKGNFPGRFSGRQFSNSRSEMNVSTLELGDSALYLCASSPSTGRETQYFGPGTRLLVL.

V and J are TRBV7-9 and TRBJ1-4, with a weak D call TRBD1 (6 bases). V was trimmed by 4 bases and J by 6 bases, leaving 15 bases between them. CDR3 length equals 15 residues. CDR1 and CDR2 (germline): SEHNR, FQNEAQ (reference sequence). In DNA form, the CDR3 reads TGTGCCAGCAGCTCCTCCAGGGGACGGTATGAAAAACTGTTTTTT. It translates to CASSSSRGRYEKLFF.

The chain carries TRBV11-2 and TRBJ2-5; 8 nucleotides agree with TRBD2. The CDR3 loop spans 14 amino acids. V shed 3 bases and J 4 bases; nucleotides not matched to a gene: 4. CDR1 is SGHAT, CDR2 FQNNGV, per germline. The DNA of the CDR3 is TGTGCCAGCAGCTTGGGACTAGTTTCAGAGACCCAGTACTTC. Translation: CASSLGLVSETQYF.

The sample holds one count of this clone. The chain carries TRBV15 and TRBJ1-4; D not certain. The CDR3 runs 13 residues. Per the germline V gene, CDR1 is LNHNV and CDR2 is YYDKDF (reference sequence). V dropped 3 bases and J dropped 17 bases, with 19 bases sitting between them. The CDR3: CATSSSFAGFSFF. The CDR3 DNA is TGTGCCACCAGCAGTTCCTTCGCCGGGTTCAGTTTTTTT.

V gene TRBV19 combines with J gene TRBJ1-5; 9 bases line up with TRBD1. V lost 4 bases, J lost 1 base, and 5 bases stayed unmatched. Germline V gene data show CDR1 as LNHDA and CDR2 as SQIVND (reference sequence). The CDR3 is 16 amino acids. The CDR3 spells CASSRRQGGSNQPQHF. Written as DNA, the CDR3 is TGTGCCAGTAGTAGGCGACAGGGGGGGAGCAATCAGCCCCAGCATTTT.

The rearrangement links TRBV30 to TRBJ2-7; a possible D gene is TRBD1 (5 bases). The CDR3 extends over 12 amino acids. The germline CDR1 and CDR2 sequences are GTSNPN and SVGIG (reference sequence). V dropped 2 bases and J dropped 0 bases, with 5 bases sitting between them. The CDR3 nucleotides are TGTGCCTGGAGTCAGGGCTCCTACGAGCAGTACTTC. Translation: CAWSQGSYEQYF.

This clone was seen a few times. Different DNA sequences within this sample yield the same CDR3. The J gene is TRBJ2-3, the V gene TRBV5-1; D not certain. The CDR3 is 13 residues long. CDR1 and CDR2 (germline): SGHRS, YFSETQ. The germline V and J ends were trimmed by 4 bases and 4 bases, with 10 bases remaining between them. The CDR3 sequence is CASSPSVADTQYF. Written as DNA, the CDR3 is TGCGCCAGCAGCCCTTCGGTAGCAGATACGCAGTATTTT.

This clone was observed once. This chain connects TRBV19 to TRBJ1-1; TRBD1 is a possible D gene (5 bases). Trimming removed 2 bases from V and 4 bases from J, with 11 bases in between. CDR1 is LNHDA, CDR2 SQIVND, per germline (reference sequence). This CDR3 has 14 residues. CDR3 sequence (DNA): TGTGCCAGTAGTATAATGGGTAGGGGCACTGAAGCTTTCTTT. Protein sequence: CASSIMGRGTEAFF.

DNA for the CDR3: TGTGCCAGCAGCACCGGTCCCAACACTGAAGCTTTCTTT. It codes for CASSTGPNTEAFF. The chain carries TRBV7-9 and TRBJ1-1; D gene unclear. Per the germline V gene, CDR1 is SEHNR and CDR2 is FQNEAQ (reference sequence). V was trimmed by 5 bases and J by 2 bases, leaving 9 bases between them. There are 13 residues in the CDR3.

The chain joins TRBV4-1 to TRBJ2-7; TRBD2 agrees at 11 bases. The V gene end was trimmed by 2 bases and the J gene end by 4 bases; junction bases not matched to a gene: 7. The germline gives CDR1 MGHRA, CDR2 YSYEKL. The CDR3 loop spans 16 amino acids. DNA for the CDR3: TGCGCCAGCAGCCAAACGGGGGGGACTAGCGGTTACGAGCAGTACTTC. It is translated as CASSQTGGTSGYEQYF.

The J gene is TRBJ2-6, the V gene TRBV6-7, with 7 bases identical to TRBD1. TRBV6-7 is treated as an ORF (open reading frame) with a function not yet certain. The CDR3 length is 18 residues. J gave up 0 bases and V 2 bases, and 7 bases lay outside the gene matches. CDR3 bases: TGTGCCAGCAGTTACGGTACAGGGGATTACTCTGGGGCCAACGTCCTGACTTTC. Protein product: CASSYGTGDYSGANVLTF.

Turning to this clone: In this CDR3 the conserved last residue, phenylalanine or tryptophan, is missing, so a read error is likely. The V gene is TRBV6-1, the J gene TRBJ1-2; TRBD1 agrees at 8 bases. The germline gives CDR1 MNHNS, CDR2 SASEGT. The V and J ends lost 5 bases and 7 bases, in that order; junction bases with no gene match: 6. CDR3 length: 13 residues. The CDR3 loop reads CASSLQGEGGYTL. For the CDR3, the DNA is TGTGCCAGCAGTTTACAGGGGGAAGGTGGCTACACCCTC.

CDR3 sequence: CASSVEGRPSSGANVLTF. As DNA, the CDR3 is TGTGCCAGCAGCGTAGAGGGACGCCCGAGCTCTGGGGCCAACGTCCTGACTTTC. V and J are TRBV9 and TRBJ2-6, with D perhaps being TRBD1 or TRBD2 (5 bases each). The CDR3 has 18 amino acids. The germline CDR1 and CDR2 sequences are SGDLS and YYNGEE. The V and J ends lost 0 bases and 0 bases respectively, with 13 bases between them.

V is TRBV19 and J is TRBJ1-5; the D is unclear. Germline V gene lookup returns CDR1 LNHDA and CDR2 SQIVND (reference sequence). Between the trimmed V and J ends, which lost 5 bases and 4 bases, there was a span of 9 bases. The CDR3 sequence is 13 residues long. CDR3 sequence reads: CASSGNTNQPQHF. CDR3 DNA: TGTGCCAGTAGTGGCAATACAAATCAGCCCCAGCATTTT.

V usage is TRBV6-1 and J usage is TRBJ2-7, with D possibly TRBD2 on 5 matching bases. This CDR3 is built from 16 residues. The germline gives CDR1 MNHNS, CDR2 SASEGT. V was clipped by 2 bases and J by 0 bases, with 14 bases between them. CDR3 DNA sequence: TGTGCCAGCAGTGAATGGGGAGTTTACAGCTCCTACGAGCAGTACTTC. Translating gives CASSEWGVYSSYEQYF.

The rearrangement uses TRBV10-3 and TRBJ2-3, with 7 nucleotides matching TRBD1. The germline gives CDR1 ENHRY, CDR2 SYGVKD. Trimming removed 6 bases from V and 1 base from J; junction bases left unmatched: 4. The CDR3 has 14 amino acids. This chain's CDR3 is CAIRTGLGTDTQYF. CDR3 sequence (DNA): TGTGCCATCAGGACAGGGTTGGGCACAGATACGCAGTATTTT.

This CDR3 reads CASSILAGVPNEQYF. CDR3 nucleotide sequence: TGTGCCAGCAGTATACTAGCGGGAGTTCCCAACGAGCAGTACTTC. The chain joins TRBV6-6 to TRBJ2-7; 11 nucleotides agree with TRBD2. The germline V gene encodes CDR1 MNHNY and CDR2 SVGAGI (reference sequence). V was pared by 5 bases and J by 5 bases, with 8 bases of the junction left unmatched. The CDR3 contains 15 residues.

Relative to its sample, this clone is medium-sized. The V and J genes are TRBV19 and TRBJ1-5, with a weak D call TRBD1 (5 bases). Germline assignment: CDR1 LNHDA and CDR2 SQIVND (reference sequence). The CDR3 spans 12 residues. Trimming stripped 5 bases from V and 6 bases from J, with 8 bases between. For the CDR3, the DNA is TGTGCCAGTAGTGTGGGGCGTCAGCCCCAGCATTTT. Amino acid sequence: CASSVGRQPQHF.

CDR3: CASSFGGSTDTQYF. The CDR3 nucleotides are TGTGCCAGCAGTTTCGGCGGGAGCACAGATACGCAGTATTTT. The chain links TRBV28 to TRBJ2-3; D might be TRBD2 (5 bases). Germline loops: CDR1 MDHEN, CDR2 SYDVKM. CDR3 length equals 14 residues. V lost 3 bases and J 0 bases, leaving 7 bases between the germline ends.

This chain links TRBV28 with TRBJ1-2; D is unresolved. The V end lost 4 bases, the J end lost 8 bases, and 8 bases lay between the germline ends. The germline CDR1 and CDR2 sequences are MDHEN and SYDVKM. The CDR3 covers 11 residues. The CDR3 DNA reads TGTGCCAGCAGTTGGTCCGGGGGCTACACCTTC. Its translation is CASSWSGGYTF.

The chain joins TRBV18 to TRBJ2-2; 7 bases line up with TRBD1. Germline V gene lookup returns CDR1 KGHSH and CDR2 LQKENI. The CDR3 is made up of 17 amino acids. V lost 4 bases, J lost 5 bases, and 13 bases stayed unmatched. For the CDR3, the DNA is TGTGCCAGCTCACGGGAGAGAACAGGGGTCGGGACCGGGGAGCTGTTTTTT. This encodes CASSRERTGVGTGELFF.

CDR3 sequence: CASSLAGAPSGEQFF. DNA for the CDR3: TGCGCCAGCAGCTTGGCCGGGGCCCCGTCGGGTGAGCAGTTCTTC. The gene calls are TRBV5-1 and TRBJ2-1, with D perhaps matching TRBD1 or TRBD2 (5 bases each). The V and J ends lost 0 bases and 9 bases respectively, with 16 bases between them. Germline V lookup: CDR1 SGHRS, CDR2 YFSETQ. The CDR3 totals 15 residues. Together with reference TRBV5-1 and TRBJ2-1, the CDR3 gives the full variable domain: KAGVTQTPRYLIKTRGQQVTLSCSPISGHRSVSWYQQTPGQGLQFLFEYFSETQRNKGNFPGRFSGRQFSNSRSEMNVSTLELGDSALYLCASSLAGAPSGEQFFGPGTRLTVL.

The rearrangement joins TRBV7-8 to TRBJ2-1; 8 bases are shared with TRBD2. The V and J ends lost 4 bases and 3 bases, in that order; junction bases with no gene match: 8. The CDR3 spans 16 residues. The germline gives CDR1 SGHVS, CDR2 FQNEAQ. Here the CDR3 reads CASSSRSGSLYNEQFF. CDR3 bases: TGTGCCAGCAGCTCAAGGAGCGGGAGCCTCTACAATGAGCAGTTCTTC. The full variable domain, in which reference TRBV7-8 and TRBJ2-1 provide the parts outside the CDR3, is GAGVSQSPRYKVAKRGQDVALRCDPISGHVSLFWYQQALGQGPEFLTYFQNEAQLDKSGLPSDRFFAERPEGSVSTLKIQRTQQEDSAVYLCASSSRSGSLYNEQFFGPGTRLTVL.

The chain employs TRBV15 and TRBJ2-7; the D is unclear. The V gene's germline CDR1 is LNHNV and CDR2 YYDKDF (reference sequence). CDR3 length equals 14 residues. V dropped 5 bases and J dropped 0 bases, with 11 bases sitting between them. The CDR3 is CATSRVPSSYEQYF. The DNA of the CDR3 is TGTGCCACCAGCCGTGTCCCTAGCTCCTACGAGCAGTACTTC. The variable domain in full, completed from reference TRBV15 and TRBJ2-7, reads DAMVIQNPRYQVTQFGKPVTLSCSQTLNHNVMYWYQQKSSQAPKLLFHYYDKDFNNEADTPDNFQSRRPNTSFCFLDIRSPGLGDTAMYLCATSRVPSSYEQYFGPGTRLTVT.

V usage is TRBV9 and J usage is TRBJ2-7; tentatively, D is TRBD2 (6 bases). The germline V and J ends were trimmed by 0 bases and 3 bases, with 13 bases remaining between them. The CDR3 has 15 amino acids. Germline assignment: CDR1 SGDLS and CDR2 YYNGEE. This chain's CDR3 is CASSVAGGGVYEQYF. CDR3 coding DNA: TGTGCCAGCAGCGTAGCTGGGGGAGGAGTCTACGAGCAGTACTTC. Based on the CDR3 plus reference TRBV9 and TRBJ2-7, the full variable domain is DSGVTQTPKHLITATGQRVTLRCSPRSGDLSVYWYQQSLDQGLQFLIQYYNGEERAKGNILERFSAQQFPDLHSELNLSSLELGDSALYFCASSVAGGGVYEQYFGPGTRLTVT.

V is TRBV5-1 and J is TRBJ2-1, with D possibly called TRBD1 or TRBD2 (6 bases each). The CDR3 is 16 residues long. Between the trimmed V and J ends, which lost 0 bases and 1 base, there was a span of 11 bases. Germline loops: CDR1 SGHRS, CDR2 YFSETQ. The CDR3 bases are TGCGCCAGCAGCTTGGAGGGGGGCAGGTCCTACAATGAGCAGTTCTTC. It translates to CASSLEGGRSYNEQFF. Based on the CDR3 plus reference TRBV5-1 and TRBJ2-1, the full variable domain is KAGVTQTPRYLIKTRGQQVTLSCSPISGHRSVSWYQQTPGQGLQFLFEYFSETQRNKGNFPGRFSGRQFSNSRSEMNVSTLELGDSALYLCASSLEGGRSYNEQFFGPGTRLTVL.

The CDR3 loop reads CAWSVSGVGYNSPLHF. CDR3 DNA sequence: TGTGCCTGGAGTGTATCCGGGGTGGGGTATAATTCACCCCTCCACTTT. The rearrangement uses TRBV30 and TRBJ1-6; the D is unclear. The CDR3 is 16 amino acids. Trimming took 0 bases from V and 4 from J, leaving 13 bases between them. From germline, CDR1 is GTSNPN and CDR2 SVGIG (reference sequence).

The chain carries TRBV6-1 and TRBJ2-1; 7 bases agree with TRBD2. V gave up 2 bases and J gave up 1 base; unmatched junction bases: 8. This CDR3 region has 17 residues. Germline-derived CDR1 and CDR2 are MNHNS and SASEGT. DNA for the CDR3: TGTGCCAGCAGTGAACCCTTAGCGGGCCAGTCCTACAATGAGCAGTTCTTC. Residues: CASSEPLAGQSYNEQFF.

The J gene is TRBJ1-2, the V gene TRBV30; TRBD1 aligns across 8 bases. CDR3 size: 9 residues. V gave up 5 bases and J gave up 14 bases; unmatched junction bases: 4. The V gene's germline CDR1 is GTSNPN and CDR2 SVGIG (reference sequence). CDR3 DNA: TGTGCCTGGGGTAGGACAGGGACCTTC. This translates into CAWGRTGTF.

The chain is built from TRBV29-1 and TRBJ1-5; 7 bases align to TRBD1. The CDR3 is 13 residues long. V lost 4 bases, J lost 7 bases, and 7 bases stayed unmatched. Germline CDR1 reads SQVTM; CDR2 reads ANQGSEA. CDR3 sequence reads: CSVGEGAGQPQHF. The CDR3 region has the DNA TGCAGCGTTGGGGAGGGGGCCGGCCAGCCCCAGCATTTT.

This sequence joins TRBV7-8 and TRBJ1-5; a weak D match, TRBD1 (5 bases). This CDR3 is 11 amino acids long. Germline values: CDR1 SGHVS, CDR2 FQNEAQ. Between the trimmed V and J ends, which lost 3 bases and 12 bases, there was a span of 9 bases. For the CDR3, the DNA is TGTGCCAGCAGCTTGGGGCAGGTCCAGCATTTT. Its protein is CASSLGQVQHF.